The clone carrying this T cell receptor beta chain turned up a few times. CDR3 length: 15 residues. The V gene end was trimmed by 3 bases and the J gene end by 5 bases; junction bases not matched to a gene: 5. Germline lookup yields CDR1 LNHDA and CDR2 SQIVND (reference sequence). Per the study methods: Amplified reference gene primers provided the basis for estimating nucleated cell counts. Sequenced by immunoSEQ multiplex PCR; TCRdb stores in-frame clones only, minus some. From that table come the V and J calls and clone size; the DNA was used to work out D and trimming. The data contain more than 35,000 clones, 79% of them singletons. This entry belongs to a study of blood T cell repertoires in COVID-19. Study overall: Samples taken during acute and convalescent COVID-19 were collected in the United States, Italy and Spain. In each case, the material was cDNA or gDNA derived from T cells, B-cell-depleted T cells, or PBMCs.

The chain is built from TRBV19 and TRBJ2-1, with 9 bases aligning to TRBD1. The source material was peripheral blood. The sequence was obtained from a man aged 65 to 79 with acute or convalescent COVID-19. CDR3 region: CASSIPRTGDNEQFF. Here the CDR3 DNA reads TGTGCCAGTAGTATCCCAAGGACAGGGGACAATGAGCAGTTCTTC.